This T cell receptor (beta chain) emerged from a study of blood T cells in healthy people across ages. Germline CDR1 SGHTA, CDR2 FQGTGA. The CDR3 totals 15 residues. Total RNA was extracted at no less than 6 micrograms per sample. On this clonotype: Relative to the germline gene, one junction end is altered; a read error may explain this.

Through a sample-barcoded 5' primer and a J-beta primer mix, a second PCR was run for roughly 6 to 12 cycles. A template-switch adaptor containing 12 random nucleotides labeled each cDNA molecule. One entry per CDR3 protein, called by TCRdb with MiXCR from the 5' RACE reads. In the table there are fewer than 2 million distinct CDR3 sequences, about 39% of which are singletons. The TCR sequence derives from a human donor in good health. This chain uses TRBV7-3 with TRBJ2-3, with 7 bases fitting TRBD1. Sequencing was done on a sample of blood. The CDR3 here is CAGSPRGQTTDTQYF. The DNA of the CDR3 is TGTGCCGGCAGCCCCCGGGGACAGACCACAGATACGCAGTATTTT.